This T cell receptor (beta chain) was captured by sequencing in a study of blood T cell repertoires in COVID-19 (dated by TCRdb to the early 2020s). Some background on the complete study: The collaborator samples originated in the United States, Italy and Spain and spanned the acute and convalescent phases of COVID-19. The prospective study material was composed of cDNA or gDNA derived from T cells, B-cell-depleted T cells, or PBMCs. Subjects who had been exposed to COVID-19, were actively infected with it, or had recovered from it provided the deeply sampled blood TCRbeta repertoires that made up the dataset. A freely available public database, intended as a resource for researchers studying the immune response to SARS-CoV-2, is where the repertoires were released. The samples were drawn from the first 160 participants of the ongoing ImmuneRACE study and from over 950 subjects provided by 6 global collaborators. The sample metadata nearly always contained a de-identified subject ID, COVID-19 status, age in years and sex. Where HLA class I and class II types were available, the types were taken from metadata supplied by the sample provider, not from assay-based typing. General findings and caveats noted by the study authors: How much clinical and demographic metadata was included differed by source and by participant, and the metadata was provided uncurated.

The CDR3, from cysteine to phenylalanine, totals 14 residues. The kept DNA is CDR3 alone, 42 bases in frame from the first base. A distance of 17 bases separates the germline ends of V and J, which lose 9 bases and 7 bases respectively. Reading the germline V gene gives CDR1 KGHDR and CDR2 SFDVKD. This clone has more than one count but fewer than ten. The clone's antigen remains unknown. No base qualities exist here, and no much larger clone lies one base off it. Samples from volunteer blood donors who had recovered from COVID-19 were contributed by a second Seattle source. Collaborating institutions collected whole blood in K2EDTA tubes following their own protocols. Collaborator samples were shipped for TCRbeta analysis as frozen whole blood, isolated PBMCs, or DNA extracted from either sample type. TCRbeta CDR3 regions were amplified from genomic DNA using the immunoSEQ Assay, a bias-controlled multiplex PCR. Per the source publication's procedure: Nucleated cell counts per sample were estimated from amplification of reference gene primers within the assay. Sequence reads were collapsed and filtered to measure the absolute abundance of every unique TCRbeta CDR3 rearrangement. For each sample, productive Simpson clonality was calculated as the square root of Simpson's diversity index over productive rearrangements. TCRdb's version of the immuneACCESS table is confined to in-frame rearrangements and falls short of the full clone set. An unresolved V gene accounts for under half of the shortfall where checked; the remainder is of unknown origin. V, J and clone size derive from that table, while D and trimming were established from the DNA sequence. Here the sample has about 220,000 clones; roughly 90% occur a single time. Jointly, the top ten make up 2.2% of the sample.

What was sequenced was peripheral blood. The source is a man aged 25-45 years who had recovered from COVID-19. The rearrangement combines TRBV24-1 with TRBJ1-4; the D segment could be TRBD1, given 5 matching bases. The CDR3 loop reads CATSGVVAGEKLFF. The nucleotide sequence reads TGTGCCACCTCGGGGGTGGTGGCCGGTGAAAAACTGTTTTTT.